Sequencing of this T cell receptor (beta chain) was carried out in a study of Tregs in tolerant kidney transplant recipients. Study findings and constraints: The small number of patients limits these findings pending further validation.

Unstimulated regulatory T cells (CD4+CD25+CD127-), CD4+CD25- non-regulatory cells, CD4 and CD8 cells were FACS-sorted from thawed PBMCs. This table comes from immunoSEQ multiplex PCR, and its TCRdb copy is limited to in-frame clones, with some not included. In the table there are tens of thousands of clones, 84% of which are singletons. Turning to this clone: Its antigen is unknown.

Losses at the gene ends were 6 bases for V and 8 bases for J; bases not matched to a gene: 14. The CDR3 length is 16 residues. The germline gives CDR1 SGHAT, CDR2 FQNNGV. Sequencing used CD4+ T cells from blood. This sequence joins TRBV11-2 and TRBJ2-1, with TRBD2 identical over 9 bases. The origin of this receptor is a human donor in good health. The CDR3 DNA sequence: TGTGCCAGCAGGCCGCTAGCGGGAACCTCGGGCGATGAGCAGTTCTTC. Its protein is CASRPLAGTSGDEQFF.